These 23 T cell receptor beta chains came from one sample sequenced in a study of cytomegalovirus exposure and HLA in healthy donors (dated by TCRdb to the late 2010s). The library was prepared using the immunoSEQ multiplex PCR assay. The multiplex PCR relied on a mix of 60 forward primers for TCR Vbeta segments and 13 reverse primers for TCR Jbeta segments. What TCRdb holds here is the immuneACCESS table cut down to in-frame rearrangements. Part of the clones is not present; checked against another copy, under half of the missing clones reflect an unresolved V gene, and the others are unexplained. The sample contains hundreds of thousands of clones, around 76% of them found a single time. The ten largest account for about 0.63% of the sample. Sequenced: PBMCs. The receptor source for this set is a man aged 18 to 30 in good health and CMV-seronegative.

CDR3 coding DNA: TGTGCCAGCAGTTCCACCAGACAGGGGGAGTATGATCAGCCCCAGCATTTT. Translation: CASSSTRQGEYDQPQHF. The chain employs TRBV27 and TRBJ1-5; 9 positions agree with TRBD1. With V trimmed by 4 bases and J by 5 bases, 12 bases remained unmatched. This CDR3 spans 17 amino acids. Germline loops: CDR1 MNHEY, CDR2 SMNVEV (reference sequence).

This clone came up a few times. The V call is TRBV6-1, the J call TRBJ1-2; the match to TRBD1 covers 7 bases. Trimming took 5 bases from V and 8 from J; bases not matched to a gene: 5. The V gene's germline CDR1 is MNHNS and CDR2 SASEGT. The CDR3 loop spans 12 amino acids. CDR3 bases: TGTGCCAGCAGTTTGACAGGGTGGGGCTACACCTTC. The encoded protein is CASSLTGWGYTF.

This CDR3 reads CASSSASGRALEQFF. CDR3 DNA: TGTGCCAGCAGTTCGGCTAGCGGGAGGGCCCTTGAGCAGTTCTTC. V gene TRBV6-6 combines with J gene TRBJ2-1, with 12 bases lining up with TRBD2. V shed 4 bases and J 9 bases; nucleotides not matched to a gene: 7. The length of the CDR3 is 15 residues. From germline, CDR1 is MNHNY and CDR2 SVGAGI (reference sequence).

CDR3 bases: TGTGCCAGCAGGTATAATCTCAGACACGGGGACTTCTTGGGGAGCTCCTACAATGAGCAGTTCTTC. It translates to CASRYNLRHGDFLGSSYNEQFF. This chain links TRBV27 with TRBJ2-1; possibly TRBD2 for D (6 bases). V was cut by 6 bases and J by 0 bases, with 33 bases left in between. The CDR3 length is 22 residues. Germline V gene sequence: CDR1 MNHEY, CDR2 SMNVEV (reference sequence).

This clone was observed a handful of times. J is TRBJ1-1 and V is TRBV11-2, with D unresolved. The CDR3 loop spans 14 amino acids. V gave up 5 bases and J gave up 7 bases, with 17 bases separating them. Germline assignment: CDR1 SGHAT and CDR2 FQNNGV. CDR3 region: CASSPSGVRHEAFF. The CDR3, as DNA: TGTGCCAGCAGCCCTAGCGGGGTAAGGCATGAAGCTTTCTTT.

This clone occurred a few times. The chain employs TRBV13 and TRBJ2-3; unclear D gene. Germline loops: CDR1 PRHDT, CDR2 FYEKMQ (reference sequence). V lost 5 bases, J lost 4 bases, and 10 bases lay in between. CDR3 length: 13 residues. The chain's CDR3 is CASSLTSADTQYF. CDR3 DNA sequence: TGTGCCAGCAGCCTAACTTCGGCAGATACGCAGTATTTT.

The genes are TRBV4-1 and TRBJ2-1; 7 positions agree with TRBD1. Unmatched junction bases numbered 6, after V lost 4 bases and J lost 6 bases. CDR3 size: 14 residues. The germline CDR1 and CDR2 sequences are MGHRA and YSYEKL. The CDR3 DNA follows: TGCGCCAGCAGCCCAAGGGGGCCGGGCAATGAGCAGTTCTTC. The encoded protein is CASSPRGPGNEQFF.

This sequence joins TRBV9 and TRBJ1-6, with 7 positions matching TRBD1. Per the germline V gene, CDR1 is SGDLS and CDR2 is YYNGEE. The CDR3 sequence is 15 residues long. Trimming at V came to 3 bases and at J to 9 bases, leaving 9 bases not matched to a gene. The CDR3 region has the DNA TGTGCCAGCAGCGGGAAAGACAGGGCAGGTTCACCCCTCCACTTT. Encoded protein: CASSGKDRAGSPLHF.

The rearrangement links TRBV30 to TRBJ1-2; 7 bases fit TRBD1. Trimming at V came to 3 bases and at J to 3 bases, leaving 4 bases not matched to a gene. The germline V gene encodes CDR1 GTSNPN and CDR2 SVGIG (reference sequence). This CDR3 has 13 residues. The CDR3: CAWSPTGHYGYTF. In DNA form, the CDR3 reads TGTGCCTGGAGCCCGACAGGGCACTATGGCTACACCTTC. Variable domain in full (rest from reference TRBV30 and TRBJ1-2): SQTIHQWPATLVQPVGSPLSLECTVEGTSNPNLYWYRQAAGRGLQLLFYSVGIGQISSEVPQNLSASRPQDRQFILSSKKLLLSDSGFYLCAWSPTGHYGYTFGSGTRLTVV.

The CDR3 sequence is CASSVQGNTQYF. In nucleotides, the CDR3 is TGTGCCAGCAGCGTACAGGGCAATACGCAGTATTTT. The chain uses TRBV11-2 and TRBJ2-3; tentative D call: TRBD1 (6 bases). This CDR3 spans 12 amino acids. Germline values: CDR1 SGHAT, CDR2 FQNNGV. Trimming left V 5 bases short and J 7 bases short, with 10 bases between.

This clone was seen only once. This sequence joins TRBV2 and TRBJ2-1; 10 bases line up with TRBD2. The CDR3 covers 16 residues. In germline, CDR1 is SNHLY, CDR2 FYNNEI. After removal of 6 bases from V and 9 bases from J, the junction contained 14 bases not matched to a gene. CDR3 sequence reads: CASSVRTSGNLREQFF. Here the CDR3 DNA reads TGTGCCAGCAGCGTTCGGACTAGCGGCAACCTTCGTGAGCAGTTCTTC. Combining the CDR3 with reference TRBV2 and TRBJ2-1 gives the whole variable domain EPEVTQTPSHQVTQMGQEVILRCVPISNHLYFYWYRQILGQKVEFLVSFYNNEISEKSEIFDDQFSVERPDGSNFTLKIRSTKLEDSAMYFCASSVRTSGNLREQFFGPGTRLTVL.

There are a few counts of this clone. This chain connects TRBV4-1 to TRBJ2-1; tentative D call: TRBD2 (6 bases). CDR3 length equals 18 residues. V was shortened by 0 bases and J by 8 bases, with 23 bases between the two germline ends. Germline V gene data show CDR1 as MGHRA and CDR2 as YSYEKL. The CDR3 here is CASSQDRAGPPAMDEQFF. In DNA, the CDR3 is TGCGCCAGCAGCCAAGATAGAGCGGGTCCCCCGGCTATGGATGAGCAGTTCTTC.

The chain is built from TRBV19 and TRBJ2-7; TRBD2 might be the D (5 bases). Trimming pared 9 bases from V and 0 bases from J, leaving 12 bases between. The CDR3 length is 13 residues. From germline, CDR1 is LNHDA and CDR2 SQIVND (reference sequence). CDR3 sequence: CASGLTVSYEQYF. The CDR3 DNA is TGTGCCAGCGGACTGACCGTCTCCTACGAGCAGTACTTC.

V and J are TRBV28 and TRBJ2-7, with 7 bases aligning to TRBD1. Germline V gene data show CDR1 as MDHEN and CDR2 as SYDVKM. The CDR3 extends over 15 amino acids. The V gene end was trimmed by 6 bases and the J gene end by 3 bases; junction bases not matched to a gene: 11. CDR3 sequence: CASRHPGQKYYEQYF. Written as DNA, the CDR3 is TGTGCCAGCAGACACCCGGGACAGAAGTACTACGAGCAGTACTTC.

The rearrangement uses TRBV5-1 and TRBJ2-5; 9 nucleotides agree with TRBD2. Gene TRBJ2-7 matches the end of the DNA better, so the J call may be wrong. CDR3 length: 20 residues. The V gene's germline CDR1 is SGHRS and CDR2 YFSETQ. The CDR3 DNA sequence: TGCGCCAGCAGCTTCTTGATTTGGCGGGAGGGCCGACTGTTCCCCTACGAGCAGTACTTC. Amino acids: CASSFLIWREGRLFPYEQYF.

The table lists this clone with a count of one. This sequence joins TRBV7-9 and TRBJ2-5, with D perhaps TRBD1 (5 bases). The CDR3 has 15 amino acids. Trimming took 2 bases from V and 5 from J, leaving 15 bases between them. Germline lookup yields CDR1 SEHNR and CDR2 FQNEAQ (reference sequence). The CDR3 sequence: CASSLRGRGSETQYF. Written as DNA, the CDR3 is TGTGCCAGCAGCTTAAGGGGTAGGGGTAGCGAGACCCAGTACTTC.

The rearrangement joins TRBV6-4 to TRBJ2-3, with 7 bases lining up with TRBD2. This CDR3 region has 14 residues. Germline V lookup: CDR1 MRHNA, CDR2 SNTAGT. V trimming: 0 bases; J trimming: 3 bases; junction bases outside the gene matches: 0. Written as DNA, the CDR3 is TGTGCCAGCAGTGACTCGCGGGAGACAGATACGCAGTATTTT. This encodes CASSDSRETDTQYF.

This chain joins TRBV4-2 and TRBJ2-2, with 13 bases that match TRBD2. Unmatched junction bases numbered 7, after V lost 3 bases and J lost 3 bases. The CDR3 consists of 18 residues. Germline CDR1 is LGHNA and CDR2 is YNFKEQ. CDR3 in amino acids: CASSQELAGGPYTGELFF. CDR3 DNA: TGTGCCAGCAGCCAGGAACTAGCGGGAGGGCCGTACACCGGGGAGCTGTTTTTT.

This clone has just one count. This chain uses TRBV7-9 with TRBJ2-7; D is possibly TRBD1 (6 bases). V was shortened by 1 base and J by 10 bases, with 23 bases between the two germline ends. The CDR3 sequence is 16 residues long. Germline V CDR1 and CDR2: SEHNR, FQNEAQ (reference sequence). In nucleotides, the CDR3 is TGTGCCAGCAGCTTAGAAGTGCTCAGGGGAGACCCCACACAGTACTTC. This sequence encodes CASSLEVLRGDPTQYF.

The rearrangement uses TRBV4-1 and TRBJ2-1, with D hard to call. V dropped 2 bases and J dropped 0 bases, with 14 bases sitting between them. CDR3 length: 17 amino acids. Germline loops: CDR1 MGHRA, CDR2 YSYEKL. CDR3 sequence reads: CASSQPIRGSSYNEQFF. The CDR3 DNA sequence: TGCGCCAGCAGCCAACCGATCAGAGGAAGCTCCTACAATGAGCAGTTCTTC.

This clone was observed a single time. The chain joins TRBV30 to TRBJ1-1, with 10 bases matching TRBD1. V was clipped by 2 bases and J by 7 bases; unmatched bases: 7. CDR3 length equals 14 residues. Germline V gives CDR1 GTSNPN, CDR2 SVGIG (reference sequence). CDR3 sequence reads: CAWSTGQGPHEAFF. CDR3 DNA: TGTGCCTGGAGTACGGGACAGGGGCCCCATGAAGCTTTCTTT.

The chain recombines TRBV30 with TRBJ1-1; 8 bases line up with TRBD1. The CDR3 totals 13 residues. Germline V gene lookup returns CDR1 GTSNPN and CDR2 SVGIG (reference sequence). V lost 3 bases and J lost 2; bases outside the gene matches: 2. CDR3 protein: CAWSSGGNTEAFF. In DNA, the CDR3 is TGTGCCTGGAGCTCAGGGGGCAACACTGAAGCTTTCTTT.

This clone was recorded once. CDR3 protein: CAWREGTSGSQYAGELFF. CDR3 coding DNA: TGTGCCTGGAGGGAAGGGACTAGCGGGAGTCAGTACGCCGGGGAGCTGTTTTTT. The chain uses TRBV30 and TRBJ2-2; 14 nucleotides match TRBD2. Germline CDR1 GTSNPN, CDR2 SVGIG (reference sequence). Losses at the gene ends were 3 bases for V and 6 bases for J; bases not matched to a gene: 12. The CDR3 consists of 18 residues.